This T cell receptor (beta chain) was observed in a study of blood T cell repertoires in COVID-19. The overall study: Researchers got acute and convalescent COVID-19 samples from the United States, Italy and Spain.

Repertoires were generated with immunoSEQ multiplex PCR, while TCRdb's copy carries only in-frame clones and drops some. Of about 270,000 clones detected, approximately 87% appear once; the ten largest clones hold approximately 2.3%. The V segment lost 8 bases and the J segment 3 bases; nucleotides outside the gene matches: 13. CDR1 and CDR2 from the germline V gene are SGDLS and YYNGEE. This CDR3 is 15 amino acids long. The clonotype originates from a woman between 50 and 59 years old with acute or convalescent COVID-19. This chain links TRBV9 with TRBJ1-2; 7 nucleotides match TRBD1. Input material: peripheral blood. The CDR3 here is CASSQGGGSDYGYTF. CDR3 coding DNA: TGTGCCAGTTCCCAGGGGGGCGGTTCGGACTATGGCTACACCTTC.